This T cell receptor (beta chain) was recorded in a study of T cells after yellow fever vaccination. About the research overall: Preparation of fractions with low cell numbers was performed using SMART-Seq v4 Ultra Low Input.

This clonotype showed up just a few times. The antigen remains undetermined. Broader study findings: A small proportion of clonotypes was detected in both the CD4 and CD8 compartments. Subsequent to the booster, the majority of primary-vaccination clones reappeared (around 96% CD4, approximately 90% CD8).

V was pared by 5 bases and J by 9 bases, with 9 bases of the junction left unmatched. This CDR3 has 13 residues. CDR1 is SQVTM, CDR2 ANQGSEA, per germline. Generation of TCR cDNA used 5'RACE template switching (which added a universal primer site and UMIs). Each CDR3 protein is one row after TCRdb ran MiXCR on the 5' RACE reads. This sample has 500,000 to 650,000 distinct CDR3 sequences, with over 9% found just once. The sequence was collected from a man under 40 who received the YFV17D yellow fever vaccine. The chain is built from TRBV29-1 and TRBJ2-5; TRBD2 matches at 10 bases. This sample comprised PBMCs, obtained on the day of the yellow fever booster vaccination. The CDR3 region has the DNA TGCAGCGTTTTGCCTAGCGGGAGTCCCCCCCAGTACTTC. It yields the protein CSVLPSGSPPQYF.